This note documents a single T cell receptor beta chain sequence. Profiling relied on immunoSEQ multiplex PCR, and the TCRdb table lists in-frame clones only, not all of them. This table holds just over 200,000 clones, about three quarters found once. This entry comes from a study of cytotoxic CD8 clonotypes in ibrutinib-treated CLL. Study information: There were roughly 10 relapsed/refractory patients and some 15 treatment-naive patients, and under 18 were IGHV unmutated. Investigators reported some 25 partial and 2 complete responses; after median around 6 years, approximately 15 patients remained remitted and about twelve progressed. On average, approximately 95,000 productive rearrangements and 260,000 or so productive templates per sample.

Genomic DNA for TCR beta libraries, around 2 micrograms, came from cryopreserved PBMCs. Trimming removed 3 bases from V and 2 bases from J, with 9 bases in between. The CDR3 is 15 amino acids. Looked up from germline, CDR1 is SGDLS and CDR2 is YYNGEE. The sample was PBMCs, taken after 12 months of ibrutinib treatment. This receptor was identified in a human donor with chronic lymphocytic leukemia. The rearrangement joins TRBV9 to TRBJ1-6; tentatively, D is TRBD1 (5 bases). This chain's CDR3 is CASSGGAAYNSPLHF. Written as DNA, the CDR3 is TGTGCCAGCAGCGGCGGGGCGGCCTATAATTCACCCCTCCACTTT.